This T cell receptor (beta chain) was profiled in a study of control samples from healthy donors and cancer patients. CDR1 and CDR2 (germline): MDHEN, SYDVKM. The V and J ends lost 2 bases and 11 bases respectively, with 15 bases between them. The CDR3 contains 13 residues. Generated by immunoSEQ multiplex PCR, the TCRdb table keeps only in-frame clones and is missing some. The data show 120,000 to 150,000 clones, roughly nine tenths seen once. This receptor was taken from a man aged 18 to 29 in good health. The chain couples TRBV28 to TRBJ1-2; no reliable D call. Material for sequencing was blood. CDR3 sequence: CASSLGDTGRYTF. DNA for the CDR3: TGTGCCAGCAGTTTAGGAGACACCGGGCGGTACACCTTC.